These 25 T cell receptor beta chains originate from one sample sequenced in a study of persistence of HIV-infected CD4 T cells. Anti-CD3/anti-CD28 beads served as a nonspecific positive control stimulus. Sorting selected CD4+ T cells upregulating both CD40 ligand and CD69. This was the immunoSEQ version 4 assay in survey mode. TCRdb's copy holds only in-frame clones and misses some; the assay was immunoSEQ multiplex PCR. The data hold roughly 43,000 clones, with about nine tenths observed a single time. Their recognized antigens are unknown. The specimen was CD4+ T cells sorted from PBMCs after roughly 18-hour stimulation, collected from a patient who received antiretroviral therapy. These receptors were collected from an adult man with HIV who was CMV-seropositive.

V is TRBV19 and J is TRBJ1-1; the D gene is possibly TRBD1 (5 bases). Germline V lookup: CDR1 LNHDA, CDR2 SQIVND (reference sequence). This CDR3 comprises 12 residues. Trimming removed 2 bases at V and 4 bases at J, with 5 bases between. The CDR3 DNA sequence: TGTGCCAGTAGTATAAGGGGCACTGAAGCTTTCTTT. Encoded protein: CASSIRGTEAFF.

The V gene is TRBV6-5, the J gene TRBJ2-7; 9 bases map to TRBD2. V shed 2 bases, J shed 3 bases, and the junction held 8 bases outside the gene matches. Germline V gene data show CDR1 as MNHEY and CDR2 as SVGAGI. The CDR3 totals 16 residues. The CDR3 sequence: CASSYALGRGGYEQYF. In DNA form, the CDR3 reads TGTGCCAGCAGTTACGCTCTGGGGCGGGGGGGCTACGAGCAGTACTTC.

The CDR3 coding sequence is TGTGCCAGCAGCGTAGAAGGGAATTCACCCCTCCACTTT. Its protein is CASSVEGNSPLHF. The chain links TRBV9 to TRBJ1-6, with D unresolved. Per germline, CDR1 SGDLS and CDR2 YYNGEE. Trimming stripped 0 bases from V and 7 bases from J, with 5 bases between. CDR3 length: 13 amino acids.

The rearrangement links TRBV24-1 to TRBJ1-2; no clear D gene. Trimming removed 4 bases at V and 8 bases at J, with 19 bases between. In germline, CDR1 is KGHDR, CDR2 SFDVKD. The CDR3 extends over 15 amino acids. The CDR3 region is CATSDPEREREGYTF. CDR3 nucleotide sequence: TGTGCCACCAGTGACCCCGAGAGGGAGCGCGAAGGCTACACCTTC.

The genes are TRBV4-1 and TRBJ2-4, with D hard to call. The CDR3 runs 14 residues. V lost 0 bases to trimming and J lost 12 bases, with 15 bases between them. Germline assignment: CDR1 MGHRA and CDR2 YSYEKL. CDR3: CASSQEPTSLAQYF. In DNA, the CDR3 is TGCGCCAGCAGCCAAGAACCTACTTCACTGGCTCAGTACTTC.

The chain employs TRBV10-1 and TRBJ1-2, with D hard to call. V was cut by 3 bases and J by 3 bases, with 11 bases left in between. The CDR3 is 14 amino acids. Germline V gene data show CDR1 as WNHNN and CDR2 as SYGVQD (reference sequence). CDR3: CASSEGEGDYGYTF. CDR3 sequence (DNA): TGCGCCAGCAGTGAAGGAGAGGGAGACTATGGCTACACCTTC.

The rearrangement links TRBV19 to TRBJ2-1; 7 bases align to TRBD2. V gave up 6 bases and J gave up 8 bases; unmatched junction bases: 10. CDR3 length: 14 residues. Germline CDR1 and CDR2: LNHDA and SQIVND (reference sequence). CDR3 amino acids: CASSQAGYLHEQFF. The CDR3 nucleotides read TGTGCCAGTAGCCAAGCGGGGTATCTCCATGAGCAGTTCTTC. The full variable domain, with the rest looked up from reference TRBV19 and TRBJ2-1, is DGGITQSPKYLFRKEGQNVTLSCEQNLNHDAMYWYRQDPGQGLRLIYYSQIVNDFQKGDIAEGYSVSREKKESFPLTVTSAQKNPTAFYLCASSQAGYLHEQFFGPGTRLTVL.

This clone was observed a single time. The chain employs TRBV6-4 and TRBJ1-1; 10 bases align to TRBD1. CDR3 length: 14 residues. Germline lookup yields CDR1 MRHNA and CDR2 SNTAGT. With V trimmed by 7 bases and J by 5 bases, 7 bases remained unmatched. The CDR3 DNA reads as TGTGCCAGCAAACGGGACAGGGGTGGGACTGAAGCTTTCTTT. As protein: CASKRDRGGTEAFF.

This chain joins TRBV29-1 and TRBJ2-2; a possible D gene is TRBD2 (6 bases). This CDR3 is built from 15 residues. V lost 8 bases, J lost 4 bases, and 20 bases lay in between. CDR1 is SQVTM, CDR2 ANQGSEA, per germline. The CDR3, as DNA: TGCAGCTTCCGCCCTGACACGGGAGCCACCGGGGAGCTGTTTTTT. It specifies CSFRPDTGATGELFF.

The chain combines TRBV5-1 with TRBJ1-1; no definite D call. The germline gives CDR1 SGHRS, CDR2 YFSETQ. V dropped 1 base and J dropped 1 base, with 11 bases sitting between them. The CDR3 is 15 residues long. CDR3 nucleotide sequence: TGCGCCAGCAGCTTGTTCGGGAACCCGAACACTGAAGCTTTCTTT. Its translation is CASSLFGNPNTEAFF.

The chain links TRBV2 to TRBJ2-1, with TRBD2 identical over 11 bases. J was trimmed by 2 bases and V by 4 bases; bases with no gene match: 4. CDR1 and CDR2 from the germline V gene are SNHLY and FYNNEI. The CDR3 loop spans 16 amino acids. The CDR3 region is CASSVFSGGAYNEQFF. The CDR3, as DNA: TGTGCCAGCAGTGTATTTAGCGGGGGGGCCTACAATGAGCAGTTCTTC.

V usage is TRBV25-1 and J usage is TRBJ1-3; D is perhaps TRBD1 (5 bases). This CDR3 has 16 amino acids. V lost 4 bases and J lost 1, with 14 bases in between. The germline CDR1 and CDR2 sequences are MGHDK and SYGVNS. CDR3 in amino acids: CASSGARGESGNTIYF. The CDR3 DNA follows: TGTGCCAGCAGTGGGGCTAGAGGGGAATCTGGAAACACCATATATTTT.

This chain joins TRBV6-4 and TRBJ2-1; 12 bases fit TRBD2. Germline CDR1 and CDR2: MRHNA and SNTAGT. Losses at the gene ends were 3 bases for V and 9 bases for J; bases not matched to a gene: 9. This CDR3 has 16 amino acids. In nucleotides, the CDR3 is TGTGCCAGCAGTGAGTGGCCTAGCGGGGGGGCCATTGAGCAGTTCTTC. Translated: CASSEWPSGGAIEQFF.

This rearrangement joins TRBV5-1 to TRBJ2-2, with D uncertain. V lost 0 bases and J lost 6, with 15 bases in between. CDR1 and CDR2 from the germline V gene are SGHRS and YFSETQ. This CDR3 comprises 16 residues. Here the CDR3 DNA reads TGCGCCAGCAGCTTGGGTGCCCGTGGGGTATCCGGGGAGCTGTTTTTT. Translated: CASSLGARGVSGELFF.

V and J are TRBV5-1 and TRBJ1-4, with a weak D call TRBD1 (5 bases). CDR3 length equals 14 residues. The V gene lost 1 base and the J gene lost 4 bases, with 8 bases spanning the gap. The V gene's germline CDR1 is SGHRS and CDR2 YFSETQ. CDR3 residues: CASSLLGGNEKLFF. The CDR3 nucleotides are TGCGCCAGCAGCTTGTTGGGGGGTAATGAAAAACTGTTTTTT.

The rearrangement joins TRBV10-1 to TRBJ1-2; 11 bases match TRBD1. There are 15 residues in the CDR3. Germline CDR1 WNHNN, CDR2 SYGVQD (reference sequence). J lost 4 bases, V lost 5 bases, and 6 bases had no gene match. CDR3 coding DNA: TGCGCCAGCAGTCCCGGACAGGGGGCAATCTATGGCTACACCTTC. Encoded protein: CASSPGQGAIYGYTF.

The chain has TRBV27 and TRBJ2-7; D remains unclear. V lost 5 bases to trimming and J lost 1 base, with 15 bases between them. The CDR3 runs to 15 residues. CDR1 MNHEY and CDR2 SMNVEV come from the germline V gene (reference sequence). CDR3 nucleotide sequence: TGTGCCAGCAGTCCAGGCCCCTTTACATCCTACGAGCAGTACTTC. This encodes CASSPGPFTSYEQYF.

This CDR3 is CATSRVRGVNEKLFF. DNA for the CDR3: TGTGCCACCAGCAGAGTCAGGGGGGTTAATGAAAAACTGTTTTTT. The rearrangement links TRBV15 to TRBJ1-4, with 7 bases identical to TRBD1. The CDR3 contains 15 residues. CDR1 is LNHNV, CDR2 YYDKDF, per germline (reference sequence). J lost 4 bases, V lost 1 base, and 3 bases had no gene match. The variable domain in full, with the rest retrieved from reference TRBV15 and TRBJ1-4, is DAMVIQNPRYQVTQFGKPVTLSCSQTLNHNVMYWYQQKSSQAPKLLFHYYDKDFNNEADTPDNFQSRRPNTSFCFLDIRSPGLGDTAMYLCATSRVRGVNEKLFFGSGTQLSVL.

The rearrangement links TRBV5-1 to TRBJ1-6; tentatively, D is TRBD1 (5 bases). The germline V gene has CDR1 SGHRS and CDR2 YFSETQ. The CDR3 totals 14 residues. Deletions cut 1 base from V and 6 bases from J, with 8 bases between. The CDR3 DNA reads TGCGCCAGCAGCTTGCAGGGTCGTAATTCACCCCTCCACTTT. This sequence encodes CASSLQGRNSPLHF.

The chain employs TRBV19 and TRBJ2-3; 11 bases are a match to TRBD2. V shed 6 bases, J shed 2 bases, and the junction held 4 bases outside the gene matches. Germline CDR1 LNHDA, CDR2 SQIVND (reference sequence). The CDR3 length is 15 residues. For the CDR3, the DNA is TGTGCCAGTAGACTAGCGGGGGACACCACAGATACGCAGTATTTT. Translation: CASRLAGDTTDTQYF.

This clone was seen more than once but under ten times. V gene TRBV10-3 combines with J gene TRBJ1-2, with 9 bases matching TRBD1. The trim removed 6 bases at V and 7 bases at J, leaving 9 bases unmatched. The germline V gene encodes CDR1 ENHRY and CDR2 SYGVKD. This CDR3 has 14 residues. The CDR3 DNA reads as TGTGCCATCAGATCACAGGGGGCTAACGGTGGCTACACCTTC. This codes for CAIRSQGANGGYTF.

This chain connects TRBV28 to TRBJ2-1, with 8 bases matching TRBD1. This CDR3 is built from 17 residues. CDR1 is MDHEN, CDR2 SYDVKM, per germline. Germline trimming cut 2 bases from V and 6 bases from J; bases unmatched to any gene: 12. CDR3 in amino acids: CASSLPPMDRAVNEQFF. CDR3 bases: TGTGCCAGCAGTTTACCCCCCATGGACAGGGCGGTCAATGAGCAGTTCTTC.

The chain has TRBV4-2 and TRBJ2-1; possible D gene TRBD2, 6 bases. This CDR3 has 15 residues. CDR1 and CDR2 (germline): LGHNA, YNFKEQ. Trimming removed 1 base from V and 4 bases from J, with 11 bases in between. Here the CDR3 reads CASSQVGGAYNEQFF. Written as DNA, the CDR3 is TGTGCCAGCAGCCAAGTAGGCGGGGCGTACAATGAGCAGTTCTTC.

The rearrangement uses TRBV7-2 and TRBJ2-2, with D maybe TRBD2 (6 bases). Germline CDR1 is SGHTA and CDR2 is FQGNSA. V was trimmed by 5 bases and J by 6 bases, leaving 16 bases between them. This CDR3 region has 15 residues. CDR3 sequence (DNA): TGTGCCAGCAGCCGGCGGGGTTACGACCCCGGGGAGCTGTTTTTT. It yields the protein CASSRRGYDPGELFF. The variable domain in full, completed from reference TRBV7-2 and TRBJ2-2, reads GAGVSQSPSNKVTEKGKDVELRCDPISGHTALYWYRQSLGQGLEFLIYFQGNSAPDKSGLPSDRFSAERTGGSVSTLTIQRTQQEDSAVYLCASSRRGYDPGELFFGEGSRLTVL.

In its sample, this clone was seen a few times. The chain uses TRBV27 and TRBJ2-4; D is ambiguous. V lost 3 bases and J 5 bases, leaving 8 bases between the germline ends. This CDR3 is 13 amino acids long. Germline V gives CDR1 MNHEY, CDR2 SMNVEV (reference sequence). CDR3 coding DNA: TGTGCCAGCAGTTTTGGGGTGGAAAACATTCAGTACTTC. Protein sequence: CASSFGVENIQYF.